This T cell receptor beta chain was found in a study of cytomegalovirus exposure and HLA in healthy donors. Background on the study: Genetic ancestry analysis placed 81% of the 350 to 500 donors that were genotyped in the Caucasian-associated cluster.

PCR employed 60 Vbeta and 13 Jbeta primers. Sequenced by immunoSEQ multiplex PCR; TCRdb stores in-frame clones only, minus some. The sample contains some 150,000 clones, around 79% of which appear only once. The CDR3 is made up of 14 amino acids. The germline gives CDR1 SGHRS, CDR2 YFSETQ. The trim removed 3 bases at V and 4 bases at J, leaving 5 bases unmatched. Donors were nominally healthy when sampled, though unrecorded immune exposures were likely. The chain is built from TRBV5-1 and TRBJ2-7, with 9 positions matching TRBD2. This sequence originates from a man aged 35-49 years in good health and CMV-seropositive. Specimen: PBMCs. The CDR3 sequence: CASSSLAGQYEQYF. The CDR3 nucleotides are TGCGCCAGCAGCTCGCTAGCGGGACAGTACGAGCAGTACTTC.